This T cell receptor beta chain derives from a study of blood T cell repertoires in COVID-19. Turning to the study itself: There were acute and convalescent COVID-19 samples, and they came from the United States, Italy and Spain.

V lost 4 bases to trimming and J lost 7 bases; unmatched junction nucleotides: 10. CDR3 length: 16 residues. Per germline, CDR1 MGHRA and CDR2 YSYEKL. The protocol was immunoSEQ multiplex PCR, while the TCRdb copy is restricted to in-frame clones and leaves out a portion. Here the sample spans about 310,000 clones, about nine tenths being singletons. What was sequenced was PBMCs or T cells enriched from blood (not recorded which). This receptor was identified in a woman in her twenties or thirties who had recovered from COVID-19. The V and J genes are TRBV4-1 and TRBJ2-4; 10 bases fit TRBD2. The CDR3 sequence: CASSRSNLAGANIQYF. The CDR3 bases are TGCGCCAGCAGCCGTAGCAATCTAGCGGGAGCGAACATTCAGTACTTC.